The present T cell receptor (beta chain) was sequenced within a study of blood T cell repertoires in COVID-19. Study in general: Both acute and convalescent COVID-19 samples were obtained from the United States, Italy and Spain. PBMCs, B-cell-depleted T cells, or T cells were the source of the cDNA or gDNA that made up the material.

In the original processing: Estimates of nucleated cell counts were drawn from the amplification of reference gene primers. Using immunoSEQ multiplex PCR, the repertoire was profiled, and TCRdb retains in-frame clones only, with some absent. V and J calls and clone size are given by that table; D and trimming were obtained from the DNA. The sample gives around 72,000 clones, more than 65% of which show up once; 4.5% to 5.5% is in the top ten. CDR1 is MDHEN and CDR2 is SYDVKM in the germline V gene. The CDR3 runs 14 residues. V lost 5 bases to trimming and J lost 4 bases; unmatched junction nucleotides: 3.

The chain is built from TRBV28 and TRBJ2-7, with 12 bases lining up with TRBD2. The sample taken for sequencing was peripheral blood. The receptor was isolated from a woman in her sixties or seventies with acute or convalescent COVID-19. The CDR3 loop reads CASSPSGGVYEQYF. CDR3 in DNA: TGTGCCAGCAGTCCTAGCGGGGGGGTATACGAGCAGTACTTC.